This T cell receptor beta chain appears in the sequencing data of a study of cytomegalovirus exposure and HLA in healthy donors. The donors were in the approximately 120-subject validation cohort; that cohort was separate from the approximately 670-subject first cohort. V was pared by 4 bases and J by 5 bases, with 13 bases of the junction left unmatched. The CDR3 extends over 17 amino acids. Germline loops: CDR1 SGHVS, CDR2 FQNEAQ. Some clones are missing from TCRdb's copy, which holds only in-frame ones; the method was immunoSEQ multiplex PCR. The top ten hold approximately 1.4% of the sample, which has about 49,000 clones, about 90% seen once.

The receptor comes from a man between 18 and 29 years old in good health and CMV-seronegative. V and J are TRBV7-8 and TRBJ2-7; 11 nucleotides line up with TRBD2. Sequencing was carried out using PBMCs. The CDR3 sequence: CASSSAQLRLAGNEQYF. The CDR3 bases are TGTGCCAGCAGCTCCGCCCAATTAAGACTAGCGGGGAACGAGCAGTACTTC.